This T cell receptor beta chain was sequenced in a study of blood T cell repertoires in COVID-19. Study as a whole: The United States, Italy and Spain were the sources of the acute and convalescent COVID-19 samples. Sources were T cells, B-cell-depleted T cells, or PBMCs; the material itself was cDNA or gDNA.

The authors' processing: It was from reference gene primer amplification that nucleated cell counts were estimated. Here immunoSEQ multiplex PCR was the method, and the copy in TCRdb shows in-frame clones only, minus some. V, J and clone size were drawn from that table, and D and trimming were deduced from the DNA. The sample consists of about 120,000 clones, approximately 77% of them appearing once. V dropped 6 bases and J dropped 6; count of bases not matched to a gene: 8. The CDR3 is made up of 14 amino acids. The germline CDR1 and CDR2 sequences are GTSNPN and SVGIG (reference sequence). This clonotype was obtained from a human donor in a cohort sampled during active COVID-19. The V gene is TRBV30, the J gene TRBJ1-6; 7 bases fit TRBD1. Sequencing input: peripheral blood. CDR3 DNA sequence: TGTGCCTGCCCGCCGCGACAGGGTAATTCACCCCTCCACTTT. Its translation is CACPPRQGNSPLHF. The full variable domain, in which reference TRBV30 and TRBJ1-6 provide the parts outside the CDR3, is SQTIHQWPATLVQPVGSPLSLECTVEGTSNPNLYWYRQAAGRGLQLLFYSVGIGQISSEVPQNLSASRPQDRQFILSSKKLLLSDSGFYLCACPPRQGNSPLHFGNGTRLTVT.